These T cell receptor beta chains were read from a single sample in a study of regulatory T cells in long-lasting Graves disease. TCRdb re-derived calls from the multiplex PCR reads in MiXCR, one entry per CDR3 protein. The repertoire holds about 430,000 distinct CDR3 sequences, over 20% seen once, with roughly an eighth in the top ten. Sequences were derived from peripheral blood mononuclear cells (PBMCs), sampled when the disease was refractory, from a patient treated with antithyroid drugs. These receptors came from a female donor with Graves disease. Each CDR3 is given with its conserved first and last residue. The D gene is left open where the match is weak. Clone size, where shown, is once, few, many, or a class for clones that have expanded.

TRBV24-1	TRBD1	few	TRBJ2-3	CATSGTGGRADTQYF	TGTGCCACCAGCGGGACAGGGGGCAGAGCCGATACGCAGTATTTT
TRBV24-1	TRBD1	few	TRBJ2-1	CATSVPGTGVNEQFF	TGTGCCACCAGTGTTCCCGGGACAGGGGTCAATGAGCAGTTCTTC
TRBV29-1	TRBD1	many	TRBJ1-2	CSGDQGANGYTF	TGCAGCGGTGACCAGGGGGCGAATGGCTACACCTTC
TRBV20-1	TRBD2	-	TRBJ2-5	CSARSLASGRSGETQYF	TGCAGTGCTAGATCCCTGGCTAGCGGGAGAAGTGGAGAGACCCAGTACTTC
TRBV7-9	-	many	TRBJ2-5	CASSSPLGQETQYF	TGTGCCAGCAGCTCGCCCCTGGGTCAGGAGACCCAGTACTTC
TRBV7-9	TRBD1	many	TRBJ2-2	CASSLTGGNTGELFF	TGTGCCAGCAGCTTAACAGGGGGGAACACCGGGGAGCTGTTTTTT
TRBV29-1	-	few	TRBJ2-7	CSVLQTDSYEQYF	TGCAGCGTTTTACAGACAGACTCCTACGAGCAGTACTTC
TRBV12-3/TRBV12-4	TRBD1	many	TRBJ2-5	CASSPRTGRETQYF	TGTGCCAGCAGTCCAAGGACAGGGCGGGAGACCCAGTACTTC
TRBV2	-	many	TRBJ2-7	CASSQTYSDSYEQYF	TGTGCCAGCAGTCAAACTTACAGCGACTCCTACGAGCAGTACTTC
TRBV4-1	-	-	TRBJ1-6	CASSTPGRRDSPLHF	TGCGCCAGCAGCACACCGGGACGGAGGGACTCACCCCTCCACTTT
TRBV5-1	TRBD1	-	TRBJ2-2	CASRRQGADTGELFF	TGCGCCAGCAGAAGACAGGGGGCGGACACCGGGGAGCTGTTTTTT
TRBV2	-	many	TRBJ1-2	CASSEQGHGYTF	TGTGCCAGCAGTGAGCAGGGTCATGGCTACACCTTC
TRBV29-1	-	-	TRBJ2-2	CSVVGLDTGELFF	TGCAGCGTTGTGGGGCTGGACACCGGGGAGCTGTTTTTT
TRBV29-1	TRBD2	-	TRBJ2-1	CSVYSEGLAGGPHNEQFF	TGCAGCGTTTACTCCGAGGGACTAGCGGGAGGGCCCCACAATGAGCAGTTCTTC
TRBV28	-	many	TRBJ1-1	CASSLFSGLEHTEAFF	TGTGCCAGCAGTTTATTTTCAGGACTCGAACACACTGAAGCTTTCTTT
TRBV28	-	many	TRBJ1-1	CASSGGLGTEAFF	TGTGCCAGCAGTGGGGGGCTAGGCACTGAAGCTTTCTTT
TRBV24-1	TRBD1	many	TRBJ2-5	CATSDSGTGMETQYF	TGTGCCACCAGTGATTCCGGGACAGGGATGGAGACCCAGTACTTC
TRBV25-1	-	-	TRBJ1-5	CASGQQGNQPQHF	TGTGCCAGCGGACAGCAGGGCAATCAGCCCCAGCATTTT
TRBV20-1	-	few	TRBJ2-7	CSARRSGSYEQYF	TGCAGTGCTAGAAGGTCCGGCTCCTACGAGCAGTACTTC
TRBV10-3	-	few	TRBJ1-4	CAISEGGLNEKLFF	TGTGCCATCAGTGAAGGTGGACTTAATGAAAAACTGTTTTTT
TRBV14	-	few	TRBJ2-2	CASSQDGTATGELFF	TGTGCCAGCAGCCAAGATGGTACGGCGACCGGGGAGCTGTTTTTT
TRBV2	-	many	TRBJ2-5	CASEAEQINQETQYF	TGTGCCAGCGAGGCGGAGCAGATAAACCAAGAGACCCAGTACTTC
TRBV20-1	-	-	TRBJ2-3	CSARDRSTDTQYF	TGCAGTGCTAGGGACAGAAGCACAGATACGCAGTATTTT
TRBV14	-	-	TRBJ2-3	CASSQVGGSDTQYF	TGTGCCAGCAGCCAAGTAGGAGGGTCTGATACGCAGTATTTT
TRBV20-1	-	-	TRBJ2-1	CSGLSRQTYNEQFF	TGCAGTGGATTGAGCAGACAGACTTACAATGAGCAGTTCTTC
TRBV24-1	-	many	TRBJ2-7	CATSYPGAEEQYF	TGTGCCACCAGTTACCCGGGAGCAGAGGAGCAGTACTTC
TRBV2	-	many	TRBJ2-7	CASSSGSEQYF	TGTGCCAGCAGTTCAGGCAGCGAGCAGTACTTC
TRBV27	TRBD1	few	TRBJ2-7	CASSSLGTGEVLSYEQYF	TGTGCCAGCAGTTCCCTGGGGACAGGGGAGGTCCTATCCTACGAGCAGTACTTC
TRBV6-1	-	-	TRBJ1-2	CASSLLGGAPDYGYTF	TGTGCCAGCAGCCTACTTGGAGGGGCGCCGGACTATGGCTACACCTTC
TRBV6-1	TRBD1	-	TRBJ2-7	CASSDLDRVFSYEQYF	TGTGCCAGCAGTGATTTGGACAGGGTGTTTTCCTACGAGCAGTACTTC
TRBV19	TRBD1	many	TRBJ1-2	CASSHISTGGHGYTF	TGTGCCAGTAGTCACATATCGACAGGGGGCCATGGCTACACCTTC
TRBV12-3/TRBV12-4	-	-	TRBJ1-5	CASSLDRRNQPQHF	TGTGCCAGCAGTTTAGATAGACGCAATCAGCCCCAGCATTTT
TRBV6-5	TRBD2	-	TRBJ2-7	CASSYLSGLAGGSYEQYF	TGTGCCAGCAGTTACCTTTCGGGACTAGCGGGAGGAAGCTACGAGCAGTACTTC